These 28 T cell receptor beta chains were all obtained from the same sample, sequenced in a study of cytomegalovirus exposure and HLA in healthy donors. The study ran its PCR with 60 Vbeta and 13 Jbeta primers. The data were produced by immunoSEQ multiplex PCR, yet TCRdb's version contains in-frame clones alone and is incomplete. The sample has 150,000 to 200,000 clones, about 80% seen once. What was sequenced was PBMCs. The receptors originated from a woman aged 50 to 60 in good health and CMV-seropositive.

The chain carries TRBV27 and TRBJ1-2; 8 bases agree with TRBD1. Losses at the gene ends were 5 bases for V and 7 bases for J; bases not matched to a gene: 3. The CDR3 is made up of 12 amino acids. Germline V gene data show CDR1 as MNHEY and CDR2 as SMNVEV (reference sequence). CDR3 sequence reads: CASSEDRVGYTF. The CDR3 DNA follows: TGTGCCAGCAGTGAGGACAGGGTTGGCTACACCTTC.

The chain employs TRBV4-1 and TRBJ2-3; D ambiguous. The germline CDR1 and CDR2 sequences are MGHRA and YSYEKL. Trimming shortened V by 0 bases and J by 4 bases, and 8 bases separated the two germline ends. The CDR3 runs to 14 residues. The CDR3 reads CASSQDVLPDTQYF. The DNA of the CDR3 is TGCGCCAGCAGCCAAGATGTCCTCCCAGATACGCAGTATTTT.

The V gene is TRBV5-1, the J gene TRBJ2-3, with 7 bases fitting TRBD1. CDR3 length: 16 amino acids. After removal of 0 bases from V and 1 base from J, the junction contained 5 bases not matched to a gene. Germline CDR1 SGHRS, CDR2 YFSETQ. The CDR3 is CASSLGSGTGTDTQYF. For the CDR3, the DNA is TGCGCCAGCAGCTTGGGATCCGGGACAGGCACAGATACGCAGTATTTT.

The rearrangement uses TRBV5-4 and TRBJ1-2; the match to TRBD1 covers 7 bases. The J segment lost 1 base and the V segment lost 3 bases, leaving 3 bases of the junction unmatched. The CDR3 is made up of 14 amino acids. Germline V lookup: CDR1 SGHNT, CDR2 YYREEE (reference sequence). For the CDR3, the DNA is TGTGCCAGCAGCTCCACAGGGGTTAACTATGGCTACACCTTC. Encoded protein: CASSSTGVNYGYTF. Based on the CDR3 plus reference TRBV5-4 and TRBJ1-2, the full variable domain is ETGVTQSPTHLIKTRGQQVTLRCSSQSGHNTVSWYQQALGQGPQFIFQYYREEENGRGNFPPRFSGLQFPNYSSELNVNALELDDSALYLCASSSTGVNYGYTFGSGTRLTVV.

This clone was seen just once. The V call is TRBV28, the J call TRBJ1-1, with 9 bases matching TRBD1. This CDR3 is built from 15 residues. The J segment lost 6 bases and the V segment lost 6 bases, leaving 11 bases of the junction unmatched. Germline V gene lookup returns CDR1 MDHEN and CDR2 SYDVKM. CDR3 protein: CASRQQGAGAAEAFF. DNA of the CDR3: TGTGCCAGCAGACAACAGGGGGCGGGTGCGGCTGAAGCTTTCTTT.

J is TRBJ2-7 and V is TRBV6-6, with 7 bases that match TRBD2. V dropped 0 bases and J dropped 6; count of bases not matched to a gene: 5. This CDR3 is 14 amino acids long. Germline CDR1 MNHNY, CDR2 SVGAGI (reference sequence). The CDR3: CASSYSSGLVEQYF. CDR3 DNA: TGTGCCAGCAGTTACTCTAGCGGGCTGGTCGAGCAGTACTTC.

This chain links TRBV27 with TRBJ2-1, with 8 bases matching TRBD1. The CDR3 is 16 amino acids. The germline V gene has CDR1 MNHEY and CDR2 SMNVEV (reference sequence). The V segment lost 7 bases and the J segment 0 bases; nucleotides outside the gene matches: 8. The CDR3 spells CASIERTGSSYNEQFF. CDR3 nucleotide sequence: TGTGCCAGCATCGAGAGGACAGGGAGCTCCTACAATGAGCAGTTCTTC.

The V and J genes are TRBV7-9 and TRBJ1-4, with 8 bases matching TRBD1. V gave up 4 bases and J gave up 7 bases; unmatched junction bases: 11. From germline, CDR1 is SEHNR and CDR2 FQNEAQ (reference sequence). The CDR3 has 16 residues. In nucleotides, the CDR3 is TGTGCCAGCAGCTGGGGGCGGGCAGGGGGCAGTGAAAAACTGTTTTTT. Its protein is CASSWGRAGGSEKLFF. Full variable domain (remainder filled in from reference TRBV7-9 and TRBJ1-4): DTGVSQNPRHKITKRGQNVTFRCDPISEHNRLYWYRQTLGQGPEFLTYFQNEAQLEKSRLLSDRFSAERPKGSFSTLEIQRTEQGDSAMYLCASSWGRAGGSEKLFFGSGTQLSVL.

J is TRBJ2-5 and V is TRBV5-4; 9 bases line up with TRBD1. Trimming removed 4 bases from V and 4 bases from J; junction bases left unmatched: 11. CDR3 length equals 16 residues. CDR1 is SGHNT and CDR2 is YYREEE in the germline V gene (reference sequence). The CDR3 reads CASSLGGQGQTETQYF. The CDR3 nucleotides are TGTGCCAGCAGCCTAGGTGGACAGGGGCAAACAGAGACCCAGTACTTC.

V usage is TRBV18 and J usage is TRBJ1-1; possibly TRBD1 for D (6 bases). This CDR3 is built from 16 residues. V was cut by 3 bases and J by 4 bases, with 18 bases left in between. CDR1 and CDR2 from the germline V gene are KGHSH and LQKENI. The CDR3 spells CASSPNTRGVSTEAFF. The CDR3 DNA sequence: TGTGCCAGCTCACCGAATACCAGGGGTGTGAGCACTGAAGCTTTCTTT.

The chain combines TRBV15 with TRBJ1-6, with D perhaps matching TRBD1 (6 bases). There are 15 residues in the CDR3. Germline V lookup: CDR1 LNHNV, CDR2 YYDKDF (reference sequence). Trimming stripped 5 bases from V and 1 base from J, with 9 bases between. Here the CDR3 DNA reads TGTGCCACCAGCCGAGGGACATCCTATAATTCACCCCTCCACTTT. As protein: CATSRGTSYNSPLHF.

V is TRBV19 and J is TRBJ1-1; 7 nucleotides agree with TRBD1. V lost 3 bases, J lost 3 bases, and 7 bases stayed unmatched. The CDR3 sequence is 15 residues long. Germline V lookup: CDR1 LNHDA, CDR2 SQIVND (reference sequence). The CDR3 sequence: CASSMYRGEHTEAFF. In nucleotides, the CDR3 is TGTGCCAGTAGTATGTACAGGGGCGAGCACACTGAAGCTTTCTTT.

This clone occurred once. The chain employs TRBV5-3 and TRBJ2-7; 10 bases align to TRBD1. TRBV5-3 qualifies as an ORF whose function is uncertain. The length of the CDR3 is 15 residues. The J segment lost 1 base and the V segment lost 3 bases, leaving 4 bases of the junction unmatched. In nucleotides, the CDR3 is TGTGCCAGAAGCTATCGGGACAGGGGTTCCTACGAGCAGTACTTC. As protein: CARSYRDRGSYEQYF.

The chain links TRBV5-5 to TRBJ2-1, with 7 bases matching TRBD1. Per germline, CDR1 SGHKS and CDR2 YYEKEE (reference sequence). The V and J ends lost 4 bases and 2 bases, in that order; junction bases with no gene match: 6. There are 15 residues in the CDR3. CDR3 protein: CASSLSGTAYNEQFF. The CDR3 coding sequence is TGTGCCAGCAGCCTATCCGGGACAGCCTACAATGAGCAGTTCTTC.

The chain carries TRBV4-2 and TRBJ2-1; D remains ambiguous. Deletions cut 1 base from V and 3 bases from J, with 10 bases between. The CDR3 extends over 15 amino acids. The germline gives CDR1 LGHNA, CDR2 YNFKEQ. For the CDR3, the DNA is TGTGCCAGCAGCCAAGTTGAGCGCAACTACAATGAGCAGTTCTTC. Its protein is CASSQVERNYNEQFF.

This chain connects TRBV6-1 to TRBJ2-4; TRBD1 is a possible D gene (6 bases). Trimming removed 1 base from V and 7 bases from J, with 14 bases in between. CDR3 size: 15 residues. Germline V gene sequence: CDR1 MNHNS, CDR2 SASEGT. The CDR3 DNA is TGTGCCAGCAGTGAAGTCCCAGGGGTGGTGAACATTCAGTACTTC. Amino acids: CASSEVPGVVNIQYF.

The chain is built from TRBV5-1 and TRBJ2-2; 8 bases are shared with TRBD2. Germline trimming cut 5 bases from V and 2 bases from J; bases unmatched to any gene: 5. Germline V gives CDR1 SGHRS, CDR2 YFSETQ. This CDR3 has 15 residues. The CDR3 region has the DNA TGCGCCAGCAGAGGCGCGGGGGGCAACACCGGGGAGCTGTTTTTT. Encoded protein: CASRGAGGNTGELFF. Full variable domain (rest looked up from reference TRBV5-1 and TRBJ2-2): KAGVTQTPRYLIKTRGQQVTLSCSPISGHRSVSWYQQTPGQGLQFLFEYFSETQRNKGNFPGRFSGRQFSNSRSEMNVSTLELGDSALYLCASRGAGGNTGELFFGEGSRLTVL.

V and J are TRBV6-6 and TRBJ2-2; unclear D gene. This CDR3 is built from 13 residues. The germline V and J ends were trimmed by 0 bases and 13 bases, with 12 bases remaining between them. Germline V gene data show CDR1 as MNHNY and CDR2 as SVGAGI (reference sequence). CDR3 bases: TGTGCCAGCAGTTACTCTTCAGGAATTGGGCTGTTTTTT. As protein: CASSYSSGIGLFF.

The chain uses TRBV7-2 and TRBJ1-1, with D tentatively TRBD1 (5 bases). Germline V gene data show CDR1 as SGHTA and CDR2 as FQGNSA. Trimming stripped 1 base from V and 1 base from J, with 7 bases between. The CDR3 loop spans 14 amino acids. CDR3 nucleotides: TGTGCCAGCAGCTTAGGGGGCAGGAACACTGAAGCTTTCTTT. Its translation: CASSLGGRNTEAFF.

In the case of this clone: Other DNA sequences of this sample code for an identical CDR3. V is TRBV5-1 and J is TRBJ1-2, with D unclear. The CDR3 consists of 12 residues. Germline-derived CDR1 and CDR2 are SGHRS and YFSETQ. The V end lost 0 bases, the J end lost 4 bases, and 4 bases lay between the germline ends. CDR3 residues: CASSLDSYGYTF. The CDR3 coding sequence is TGCGCCAGCAGCTTGGACAGCTATGGCTACACCTTC.

This sequence joins TRBV5-4 and TRBJ2-7; TRBD2 agrees at 7 bases. The V segment lost 4 bases and the J segment 3 bases; nucleotides outside the gene matches: 13. The CDR3 is 16 amino acids. Germline V gene lookup returns CDR1 SGHNT and CDR2 YYREEE (reference sequence). CDR3 region: CASSRGEGRAGYEQYF. CDR3 DNA sequence: TGTGCCAGCAGCCGGGGGGAGGGCAGGGCGGGCTACGAGCAGTACTTC.

In its sample, this clone was seen a few times. The genes are TRBV14 and TRBJ2-7; TRBD2 is a possible D gene (7 bases). The V gene's germline CDR1 is SGHDN and CDR2 FVKESK. The CDR3 runs to 14 residues. V was clipped by 6 bases and J by 4 bases, with 16 bases between them. The CDR3 nucleotides read TGTGCCAGCAGTCAGTCGGGGGGCTCTTACGAGCAGTACTTC. Translating it yields CASSQSGGSYEQYF.

This clone was found a few times. This chain links TRBV11-3 with TRBJ2-1, with TRBD2 matching over 8 bases. Looked up from germline, CDR1 is SGHNT and CDR2 is YENEEA. The CDR3 totals 13 residues. V dropped 0 bases and J dropped 9; count of bases not matched to a gene: 1. The CDR3 bases are TGTGCCAGCAGCTTAGATCGGGGGGGTGAGCAGTTCTTC. This gives the protein CASSLDRGGEQFF.

The rearrangement uses TRBV28 and TRBJ2-2, with TRBD1 matching 9 bases. In germline, CDR1 is MDHEN, CDR2 SYDVKM. The CDR3 spans 18 residues. Trimming took 3 bases from V and 4 from J; bases not matched to a gene: 12. CDR3 bases: TGTGCCAGCAGTTTGCGGCGGGACAGGGCCTGGGGCACCGGGGAGCTGTTTTTT. Amino acids: CASSLRRDRAWGTGELFF.

This rearrangement joins TRBV6-6 to TRBJ2-1; 7 positions agree with TRBD1. After removal of 5 bases from V and 3 bases from J, the junction contained 1 base not matched to a gene. The CDR3 totals 13 residues. CDR1 and CDR2 (germline): MNHNY, SVGAGI (reference sequence). The DNA of the CDR3 is TGTGCCAGCAGTAGGGACAGCTACAATGAGCAGTTCTTC. Its protein product is CASSRDSYNEQFF.

The V and J genes are TRBV7-9 and TRBJ1-1; D might be TRBD1 (5 bases). Per germline, CDR1 SEHNR and CDR2 FQNEAQ (reference sequence). With 5 bases removed from V and 3 bases from J, the gap between germline ends came to 13 bases. The CDR3 contains 14 residues. CDR3 loop: CASSLHLGDTEAFF. The CDR3 DNA reads TGTGCCAGCAGCCTACACTTAGGGGACACTGAAGCTTTCTTT.

This chain connects TRBV28 to TRBJ2-3, with D perhaps matching TRBD2 (6 bases). CDR1 and CDR2 (germline): MDHEN, SYDVKM. With 4 bases removed from V and 1 base from J, the gap between germline ends came to 15 bases. This CDR3 comprises 16 residues. The CDR3 nucleotides are TGTGCCAGCAGTTCGCCCGGGGGACCAGGCACAGATACGCAGTATTTT. Amino acids: CASSSPGGPGTDTQYF.

Points on this clone: Its ends do not fully match the called genes, so a read error is possible. This rearrangement joins TRBV5-8 to TRBJ2-3; 7 bases agree with TRBD2. The V gene's germline CDR1 is SGHTS and CDR2 YDEGEE. The CDR3 length is 16 residues. CDR3: CASSWGGRMSTDTQYF. The CDR3 bases are TGTGCCAGCAGCTGGGGGGGACGGATGAGCACAGATACACAGTATTTT.